A single sample gave rise to the 6 T cell receptor beta chains below, sequenced in a study of shared T cell receptors in the human thymus. Profiling relied on immunoSEQ multiplex PCR, and the TCRdb table lists in-frame clones only, not all of them. The table shows hundreds of thousands of clones, with approximately 89% occurring only once. The same data also contributed to another study, on human thymus T cells.

What was sequenced was thymocytes. Every receptor here comes from a boy less than two years old with a congenital heart defect.

The rearrangement links TRBV25-1 to TRBJ1-1; TRBD1 might be the D (5 bases). Trimming took off 4 bases at V and 2 bases at J, with 20 bases between the two ends. This CDR3 is 17 amino acids long. Germline loops: CDR1 MGHDK, CDR2 SYGVNS. CDR3 coding DNA: TGTGCCAGCAGTGCAAACCCTCCAGGGCAAAGTAACACTGAAGCTTTCTTT. Protein: CASSANPPGQSNTEAFF. Based on the CDR3 plus reference TRBV25-1 and TRBJ1-1, the full variable domain is EADIYQTPRYLVIGTGKKITLECSQTMGHDKMYWYQQDPGMELHLIHYSYGVNSTEKGDLSSESTVSRIRTEHFPLTLESARPSHTSQYLCASSANPPGQSNTEAFFGQGTRLTVV.

This clone is a singleton in its sample. This chain connects TRBV30 to TRBJ1-2; D possibly corresponds to TRBD1 (5 bases). Germline V gives CDR1 GTSNPN, CDR2 SVGIG (reference sequence). The CDR3 extends over 12 amino acids. Trimming cost V 2 bases and J 2 bases, with 6 bases left between them. The CDR3 loop reads CAWSRGNYGYTF. The CDR3 region has the DNA TGTGCCTGGAGTAGGGGAAACTATGGCTACACCTTC.

This rearrangement joins TRBV4-1 to TRBJ1-5; D is perhaps TRBD1 (5 bases). This CDR3 contains 16 residues. The V end was cut by 4 bases, the J end by 2 bases, with 15 bases between. Germline values: CDR1 MGHRA, CDR2 YSYEKL. CDR3 nucleotides: TGCGCCAGCAGCCGCAAATGGGGCCCGGGCAATCAGCCCCAGCATTTT. It specifies CASSRKWGPGNQPQHF.

This rearrangement joins TRBV4-3 to TRBJ2-7, with D perhaps TRBD2 (5 bases). V was shortened by 3 bases and J by 1 base, with 13 bases between the two germline ends. This CDR3 is built from 15 residues. Germline loops: CDR1 LGHNA, CDR2 YSLEER. The CDR3 DNA sequence: TGCGCCAGCAGCCAGGAGGAAGGACGGTCCTACGAGCAGTACTTC. Protein sequence: CASSQEEGRSYEQYF.

V usage is TRBV28 and J usage is TRBJ2-1, with D possibly TRBD2 on 6 matching bases. The germline CDR1 and CDR2 sequences are MDHEN and SYDVKM. The CDR3 totals 19 residues. The V end was cut by 3 bases, the J end by 3 bases, with 24 bases between. The CDR3 here is CASSFPGSGTRRDYNEQFF. The CDR3 nucleotides are TGTGCCAGCAGTTTCCCAGGTTCCGGGACCCGGAGGGACTACAATGAGCAGTTCTTC.

The rearrangement joins TRBV7-2 to TRBJ1-6, with 8 bases lining up with TRBD1. Looked up from germline, CDR1 is SGHTA and CDR2 is FQGNSA. The CDR3 covers 16 residues. The V and J ends lost 3 bases and 8 bases, in that order; junction bases with no gene match: 9. The CDR3 region is CASSFKEKQGDSPLHF. The CDR3 nucleotides read TGTGCCAGCAGCTTCAAGGAAAAACAGGGGGATTCACCCCTCCACTTT.